This is a list of T cell receptor beta chains from one sample in a study of identical twins. TCRdb re-analysed the 5' RACE reads in MiXCR, keeping a single row per CDR3 protein. This table has 600,000 to 850,000 distinct CDR3 sequences, 18% appearing once. This same sample was also part of a study on T cells expressing NK-cell markers.

Sequencing was carried out using PBMCs. These receptors were collected from a woman younger than 30 in good health. Each CDR3 is given without its conserved first and last residue. The order of the fields is V gene, D gene, J gene, CDR3 protein. The D gene is left open where the match is weak.

v_call: TRBV5-6
d_call: NA
j_call: TRBJ1-2
cdr3_aa: ASSWTVLPNYGYT

v_call: TRBV10-2
d_call: NA
j_call: TRBJ2-7
cdr3_aa: ASTLSSDYEQY

v_call: TRBV7-9
d_call: NA
j_call: TRBJ1-5
cdr3_aa: ASSLPGPVNQPQH

v_call: TRBV6-1
d_call: NA
j_call: TRBJ2-3
cdr3_aa: ASRSDSSGTDTQY

v_call: TRBV20-1
d_call: NA
j_call: TRBJ2-1
cdr3_aa: SGGPDYYNEQF

v_call: TRBV10-3
d_call: NA
j_call: TRBJ2-5
cdr3_aa: AISEKSLGRETQY

v_call: TRBV4-3
d_call: NA
j_call: TRBJ2-2
cdr3_aa: ASSQDFRGSTGELF

v_call: TRBV6-5
d_call: TRBD2
j_call: TRBJ2-1
cdr3_aa: ASSHSGLAGSSYNEQF

v_call: TRBV20-1
d_call: TRBD1
j_call: TRBJ1-6
cdr3_aa: SARSGTEGSPLH

v_call: TRBV20-1
d_call: NA
j_call: TRBJ2-7
cdr3_aa: SARDWTQSYEQY

v_call: TRBV20-1
d_call: NA
j_call: TRBJ1-1
cdr3_aa: SASSEEINTEAF

v_call: TRBV5-1
d_call: NA
j_call: TRBJ2-7
cdr3_aa: ASSLDRIEQY

v_call: TRBV5-1
d_call: NA
j_call: TRBJ2-3
cdr3_aa: ASSGGTRTDTQY

v_call: TRBV6-1
d_call: NA
j_call: TRBJ2-3
cdr3_aa: ASILRLPPTDTQY

v_call: TRBV6-1
d_call: TRBD2
j_call: TRBJ2-7
cdr3_aa: ASFPSGRSVEQY

v_call: TRBV29-1
d_call: NA
j_call: TRBJ2-2
cdr3_aa: SVVAPQSNTGELF

v_call: TRBV11-3
d_call: TRBD2
j_call: TRBJ2-1
cdr3_aa: ASSSFIAGGGYNEQF

v_call: TRBV28
d_call: NA
j_call: TRBJ2-5
cdr3_aa: ASSPGGEGGTQY

v_call: TRBV4-2
d_call: NA
j_call: TRBJ2-3
cdr3_aa: ASSPNLSGGTDTQY

v_call: TRBV5-1
d_call: TRBD1
j_call: TRBJ2-7
cdr3_aa: ASSPSGGTGVYEQY

v_call: TRBV5-5
d_call: TRBD1
j_call: TRBJ1-2
cdr3_aa: ASSLEVTGGGYT

v_call: TRBV30
d_call: NA
j_call: TRBJ2-1
cdr3_aa: AWGDNEQF

v_call: TRBV5-1
d_call: NA
j_call: TRBJ2-1
cdr3_aa: ASSLAGQYEQF

v_call: TRBV20-1
d_call: TRBD2
j_call: TRBJ2-5
cdr3_aa: SAADLAGEGETQY

v_call: TRBV7-7
d_call: TRBD2
j_call: TRBJ2-1
cdr3_aa: ASSPSTSGRNDEQF

v_call: TRBV11-3
d_call: TRBD2
j_call: TRBJ2-5
cdr3_aa: ASSSPQRTSQETQY

v_call: TRBV7-8
d_call: NA
j_call: TRBJ1-1
cdr3_aa: ASTPGAWGDTEAF

v_call: TRBV21-1
d_call: NA
j_call: TRBJ1-2
cdr3_aa: ASSNGENYGYT

v_call: TRBV7-2
d_call: TRBD2
j_call: TRBJ2-7
cdr3_aa: ASSLEAGRVYEQY

v_call: TRBV12-3/TRBV12-4
d_call: TRBD1
j_call: TRBJ1-2
cdr3_aa: ASSRQGADGYT

v_call: TRBV18
d_call: NA
j_call: TRBJ2-3
cdr3_aa: ASSPPAQGGDTQY

v_call: TRBV20-1
d_call: NA
j_call: TRBJ2-3
cdr3_aa: SARDITAPPDTQY

v_call: TRBV6-2/TRBV6-3
d_call: NA
j_call: TRBJ2-3
cdr3_aa: ASSWGWTDTQY

v_call: TRBV12-3/TRBV12-4
d_call: NA
j_call: TRBJ2-1
cdr3_aa: ASSWVTGRNEQF

v_call: TRBV6-1
d_call: TRBD2
j_call: TRBJ2-2
cdr3_aa: ASSPHSAGGRTGELF

v_call: TRBV20-1
d_call: NA
j_call: TRBJ2-5
cdr3_aa: SASRNGAQY

v_call: TRBV5-5
d_call: TRBD1
j_call: TRBJ2-1
cdr3_aa: ASSITGGAYNEQF

v_call: TRBV7-2
d_call: TRBD1
j_call: TRBJ2-1
cdr3_aa: ASSPETGKQF

v_call: TRBV24-1
d_call: NA
j_call: TRBJ2-7
cdr3_aa: ATNLDYEQY

v_call: TRBV5-1
d_call: NA
j_call: TRBJ2-5
cdr3_aa: ASSISGEETQY

v_call: TRBV5-6
d_call: NA
j_call: TRBJ2-2
cdr3_aa: ASSFALTGELF

v_call: TRBV6-5
d_call: NA
j_call: TRBJ2-2
cdr3_aa: ASSYTQGYGELF

v_call: TRBV12-3/TRBV12-4
d_call: TRBD2
j_call: TRBJ2-7
cdr3_aa: ASSPLAGLSYEQY

v_call: TRBV6-2/TRBV6-3
d_call: NA
j_call: TRBJ2-5
cdr3_aa: ASSGREETQY